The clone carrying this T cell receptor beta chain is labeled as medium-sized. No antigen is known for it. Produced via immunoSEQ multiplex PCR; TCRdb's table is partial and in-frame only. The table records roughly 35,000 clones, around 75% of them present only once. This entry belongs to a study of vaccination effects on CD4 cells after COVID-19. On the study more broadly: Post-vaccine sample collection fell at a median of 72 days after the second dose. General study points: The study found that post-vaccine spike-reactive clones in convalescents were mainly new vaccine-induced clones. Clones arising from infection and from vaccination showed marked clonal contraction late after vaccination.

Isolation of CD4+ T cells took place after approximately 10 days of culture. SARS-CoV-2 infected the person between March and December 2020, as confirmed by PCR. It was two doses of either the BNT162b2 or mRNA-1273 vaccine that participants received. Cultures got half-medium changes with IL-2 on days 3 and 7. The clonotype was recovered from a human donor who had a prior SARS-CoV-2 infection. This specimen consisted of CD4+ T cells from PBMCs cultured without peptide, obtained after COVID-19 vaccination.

CDR3 region: CASSYEQGQYF. As DNA, the CDR3 is TGTGCCAGCAGCTACGAACAGGGGCAGTACTTC. The gene calls are TRBV11-2 and TRBJ2-7, with D possibly being TRBD1 (6 bases). The CDR3 has 11 residues. V lost 4 bases, J lost 9 bases, and 10 bases lay in between. Germline-derived CDR1 and CDR2 are SGHAT and FQNNGV.